Below, 20 T cell receptor beta chains from the same sample are listed, as sequenced in a study of T cells after posttransplantation cyclophosphamide. Assay used: immunoSEQ multiplex PCR; TCRdb lists only in-frame clones, some missing. The data show approximately 16,000 clones, 80% to 85% seen once. Control samples came 1 year after myeloablative marrow transplants with methotrexate plus calcineurin inhibitor. Source: PBMCs, taken more than 350 days after allogeneic stem cell transplant with calcineurin inhibitor and methotrexate. The receptors come from a male patient under 35 who received an allogeneic stem cell transplant from a related donor, was CMV-positive, and had no GVHD. Among the T cells, some may be from the graft donor.

This clone has a handful of counts. This chain links TRBV10-3 with TRBJ1-1, with 10 bases aligning to TRBD1. CDR3 length: 14 amino acids. V was pared by 8 bases and J by 5 bases, with 8 bases of the junction left unmatched. The germline CDR1 and CDR2 sequences are ENHRY and SYGVKD. The CDR3 sequence: CAIRRGQGRTEAFF. The CDR3 region has the DNA TGTGCCATCCGGCGGGGACAGGGGAGGACTGAAGCTTTCTTT.

This chain joins TRBV25-1 and TRBJ2-1; TRBD1 aligns across 9 bases. Trimming at V came to 3 bases and at J to 8 bases, leaving 8 bases not matched to a gene. Germline CDR1 is MGHDK and CDR2 is SYGVNS. This CDR3 comprises 15 residues. The CDR3 region is CASSEAGTGYHEQFF. In DNA form, the CDR3 reads TGTGCCAGCAGTGAGGCCGGGACAGGGTACCATGAGCAGTTCTTC.

The V gene is TRBV9, the J gene TRBJ2-4; 8 bases line up with TRBD2. This CDR3 is built from 13 residues. The germline V gene encodes CDR1 SGDLS and CDR2 YYNGEE. The ends lost 4 bases at V and 11 bases at J; junction bases unmatched: 8. In DNA form, the CDR3 reads TGTGCCAGCAGCCCGGGACTAGTTTCGTTTCAGTACTTC. Its translation is CASSPGLVSFQYF.

The chain is built from TRBV15 and TRBJ1-2, with D maybe TRBD1 (5 bases). Germline V CDR1 and CDR2: LNHNV, YYDKDF (reference sequence). Trimming removed 0 bases at V and 9 bases at J, with 20 bases between. The CDR3 extends over 16 amino acids. The CDR3, as DNA: TGTGCCACCAGCAGAGATAGGGGAAGACAAGTTTTGAGCTACACCTTC. Translating gives CATSRDRGRQVLSYTF.

This rearrangement joins TRBV7-3 to TRBJ1-1, with D hard to call. Germline V CDR1 and CDR2: SGHTA, FQGTGA. The CDR3 is 13 amino acids. The V end lost 4 bases, the J end lost 6 bases, and 12 bases lay between the germline ends. This chain's CDR3 is CASSYDILSEAFF. CDR3 DNA: TGTGCCAGCAGCTATGACATTCTGTCTGAAGCTTTCTTT.

V usage is TRBV5-4 and J usage is TRBJ2-7; possible D gene TRBD1, 6 bases. The CDR3 length is 13 residues. In germline, CDR1 is SGHNT, CDR2 YYREEE (reference sequence). The V end was cut by 6 bases, the J end by 1 base, with 11 bases between. In DNA form, the CDR3 reads TGTGCCAGCAAACCTACAGGGTCCTACGAGCAGTACTTC. It is translated as CASKPTGSYEQYF.

The chain is built from TRBV25-1 and TRBJ2-5; D possibly corresponds to TRBD2 (7 bases). CDR3 length: 16 amino acids. The germline gives CDR1 MGHDK, CDR2 SYGVNS. V lost 1 base and J lost 5, with 17 bases in between. This chain's CDR3 is CASSESQGGVRETQYF. CDR3 DNA: TGTGCCAGCAGTGAATCGCAAGGGGGGGTGAGGGAGACCCAGTACTTC.

V usage is TRBV27 and J usage is TRBJ2-3; 7 nucleotides agree with TRBD2. The CDR3 runs to 15 residues. V gave up 2 bases and J gave up 3 bases; unmatched junction bases: 5. Per the germline V gene, CDR1 is MNHEY and CDR2 is SMNVEV (reference sequence). The CDR3 here is CASSLGSGITDTQYF. CDR3 DNA: TGTGCCAGCAGTTTAGGCAGCGGGATTACAGATACGCAGTATTTT.

This chain links TRBV5-5 with TRBJ2-2; D unresolved. The CDR3 runs 14 residues. Germline V lookup: CDR1 SGHKS, CDR2 YYEKEE (reference sequence). The ends were cut back, 4 bases at V and 0 bases at J, with 7 bases in the middle. As DNA, the CDR3 is TGTGCCAGCAGCCCGGTGGCGAACACCGGGGAGCTGTTTTTT. This gives the protein CASSPVANTGELFF.

V is TRBV15 and J is TRBJ1-2; 7 nucleotides agree with TRBD1. After removal of 0 bases from V and 14 bases from J, the junction contained 9 bases not matched to a gene. The CDR3 contains 13 residues. Per the germline V gene, CDR1 is LNHNV and CDR2 is YYDKDF (reference sequence). The CDR3 is CATSRERDSPRTF. For the CDR3, the DNA is TGTGCCACCAGCAGAGAGCGGGACAGTCCAAGGACCTTC.

This clone was recorded once. The chain combines TRBV5-6 with TRBJ2-7, with TRBD1 matching 10 bases. Trimming took 3 bases from V and 4 from J; bases not matched to a gene: 13. The CDR3 sequence is 17 residues long. Per germline, CDR1 SGHDT and CDR2 YYEEEE. The CDR3: CASSSLSPGQGKYEQYF. Written as DNA, the CDR3 is TGTGCCAGCAGCTCCTTATCCCCGGGACAGGGGAAGTACGAGCAGTACTTC.

This rearrangement joins TRBV20-1 to TRBJ2-1; tentatively, D is TRBD2 (6 bases). The CDR3 has 11 residues. Per germline, CDR1 DFQATT and CDR2 SNEGSKA (reference sequence). Trimming removed 0 bases from V and 15 bases from J, with 12 bases in between. The CDR3 nucleotides read TGCAGTGCTAGAGATCCTCGGGAGATGTTCTTC. It codes for CSARDPREMFF.

This chain links TRBV11-3 with TRBJ1-5, with D maybe TRBD1 (6 bases). The CDR3 totals 14 residues. The V and J ends lost 4 bases and 3 bases respectively, with 10 bases between them. In germline, CDR1 is SGHNT, CDR2 YENEEA. The CDR3 here is CASSSDRFNQPQHF. CDR3 in DNA: TGTGCCAGCAGCTCCGACAGGTTCAATCAGCCCCAGCATTTT.

This CDR3 reads CSVIPGDGPQHF. CDR3 coding DNA: TGCAGCGTTATCCCAGGGGACGGGCCCCAGCATTTT. The chain carries TRBV29-1 and TRBJ1-5, with D perhaps matching TRBD1 (6 bases). The germline V gene has CDR1 SQVTM and CDR2 ANQGSEA. V dropped 5 bases and J dropped 9 bases, with 14 bases sitting between them. This CDR3 is built from 12 residues.

V gene TRBV25-1 combines with J gene TRBJ2-1; possible D gene TRBD1, 6 bases. Trimming removed 5 bases from V and 7 bases from J, with 12 bases in between. The CDR3 contains 13 residues. Germline CDR1 MGHDK, CDR2 SYGVNS. The CDR3 coding sequence is TGTGCCAGCAGTTCGGGCAGGGGAAATGAGCAGTTCTTC. Protein product: CASSSGRGNEQFF.

The genes are TRBV6-1 and TRBJ2-3; 9 nucleotides align to TRBD2. V trimming: 8 bases; J trimming: 5 bases; junction bases outside the gene matches: 8. The CDR3 spans 14 residues. CDR1 and CDR2 from the germline V gene are MNHNS and SASEGT. Here the CDR3 reads CASRAGGPVDTQYF. CDR3 nucleotide sequence: TGTGCCAGCCGCGCGGGAGGGCCGGTAGATACGCAGTATTTT.

CDR3 nucleotide sequence: TGCGCCAGCAGCCCGACAGGGGCTCCAGATACGCAGTATTTT. It encodes CASSPTGAPDTQYF. V and J are TRBV10-1 and TRBJ2-3; 8 nucleotides align to TRBD1. Trimming removed 6 bases from V and 4 bases from J; junction bases left unmatched: 6. Germline CDR1 reads WNHNN; CDR2 reads SYGVQD (reference sequence). This CDR3 is built from 14 residues.

The genes are TRBV27 and TRBJ2-3; TRBD2 matches 13 bases. The CDR3 has 22 residues. Losses at the gene ends were 6 bases for V and 2 bases for J; bases not matched to a gene: 23. Looked up from germline, CDR1 is MNHEY and CDR2 is SMNVEV (reference sequence). The CDR3 coding sequence is TGTGCCAGCAGCCTTCCCCCCGCCGGGACTAGCGGGATCAACCCCCCCACAGATACGCAGTATTTT. Protein: CASSLPPAGTSGINPPTDTQYF.

This chain joins TRBV10-2 and TRBJ2-7; weak D call: TRBD2 (6 bases). Germline CDR1 is WSHSY and CDR2 is SAAADI. The length of the CDR3 is 13 residues. Between the trimmed V and J ends, which lost 5 bases and 4 bases, there was a span of 12 bases. CDR3 in amino acids: CASSSGLIYEQYF. The CDR3 coding sequence is TGCGCCAGCAGTTCGGGACTCATATACGAGCAGTACTTC.

The chain uses TRBV27 and TRBJ1-1; D perhaps matches TRBD1 (6 bases). In germline, CDR1 is MNHEY, CDR2 SMNVEV (reference sequence). V lost 5 bases and J lost 4, with 11 bases in between. The CDR3 is made up of 13 amino acids. CDR3 nucleotide sequence: TGTGCCAGCAGTGGGAACAGGGTCACTGAAGCTTTCTTT. Translation: CASSGNRVTEAFF.